The 3 T cell receptor beta chains in this list originate from one sample, sequenced in a study of shared clonotypes between healthy human individuals. Measured with immunoSEQ multiplex PCR; TCRdb has only the in-frame clones, and not every one. The table has roughly 2,500,000 clones, roughly 93% seen once; the top ten hold 0.36%. Sequenced: naive CD4+ T cells from PBMCs. The subset: CD45RA+ positively selected. The origin of the receptors is a young man in good health. Some clones in this sample may be carry-over from other donors' samples.

The chain is built from TRBV10-3 and TRBJ2-3; possible D gene TRBD2, 6 bases. Germline V gene lookup returns CDR1 ENHRY and CDR2 SYGVKD. V was pared by 7 bases and J by 0 bases, with 11 bases between. The length of the CDR3 is 14 residues. The CDR3 bases are TGTGCCATCAAGGGCGGGACTAGCACAGATACGCAGTATTTT. Amino acids: CAIKGGTSTDTQYF.

The chain combines TRBV5-1 with TRBJ2-7, with D tentatively TRBD1 (7 bases). CDR3 size: 15 residues. CDR1 and CDR2 from the germline V gene are SGHRS and YFSETQ. V was trimmed by 0 bases and J by 8 bases, leaving 18 bases between them. CDR3 region: CASSLAGDSSGKQYF. The CDR3, as DNA: TGCGCCAGCAGCTTGGCGGGGGACAGCTCGGGCAAGCAGTACTTC. Full variable domain (missing parts from reference TRBV5-1 and TRBJ2-7): KAGVTQTPRYLIKTRGQQVTLSCSPISGHRSVSWYQQTPGQGLQFLFEYFSETQRNKGNFPGRFSGRQFSNSRSEMNVSTLELGDSALYLCASSLAGDSSGKQYFGPGTRLTVT.

This chain connects TRBV6-1 to TRBJ1-4; D ambiguous. V lost 3 bases, J lost 0 bases, and 8 bases lay in between. Germline values: CDR1 MNHNS, CDR2 SASEGT. The CDR3 consists of 15 residues. The CDR3 DNA reads TGTGCCAGCAGTGACCAGCCTTCAACTAATGAAAAACTGTTTTTT. It is translated as CASSDQPSTNEKLFF.